This TCR beta chain is drawn from a study of early T cells in non-severe SARS-CoV-2 infection. Whole-study context: Sequencing used unsorted whole-blood bulk RNA, so chains lack pairing. Study-level results: Database matching using VDJdb favored anti-spike CD8 responses, with private and CD4 specificities left missing.

Trimming removed 3 bases at V and 7 bases at J, with 16 bases between. The CDR3 consists of 15 residues. Per the germline V gene, CDR1 is LGHDT and CDR2 is YNNKEL (reference sequence). Tagging with unique molecular identifiers was applied to individual cDNA molecules. TCRdb passed the 5' RACE reads through MiXCR, listing each CDR3 protein once. The data show tens of thousands of distinct CDR3 sequences, roughly a tenth seen once. This clonotype was seen more than once but under ten times. Its antigen is undetermined. This receptor was obtained from an adult who was a healthcare worker with PCR-confirmed SARS-CoV-2 infection or an uninfected control (not recorded which). This sequence joins TRBV3-1 and TRBJ2-4, with D unclear. Sequencing was performed on whole blood, taken at baseline. The CDR3 region is CASSQAGGRRNIQYF. CDR3 DNA: TGTGCCAGCAGCCAGGCCGGCGGCCGGCGGAACATTCAGTACTTC.